This T cell receptor beta chain was sequenced during a study of cytomegalovirus exposure and HLA in healthy donors (dated by TCRdb to 2017 to 2019). Broadly, across the study: In an earlier analysis of under 750 of the donors, roughly 300 Gb of sequence data and 90 million to 120 million unique TCR beta sequences from 180 million or so T cells were reported. Donor age, sex, ethnicity and CMV serostatus were compiled alongside the repertoire data. All discovery cohort repertoires had been generated using a single sequencing platform. Rather than drawing on any new phenotypic data, the later analysis identified candidate immune exposures from TCR beta sequences and the way those sequences occurred across donors. The number of typed donors differed by locus: about 620-640 for A, B, C, DRB1 and DQB1; 522 for DQA1; approximately 600 for DPA1; and 400 to 480 for DPB1. Across approximately 420 genotyped donors of the cohort, an average of approximately 220,000 unique TCR beta nucleotide sequences per donor were sequenced, and roughly 20% of those sequences were non-productive. Using immunosequencing, the study profiled T cell repertoires from about 610 subjects and related those repertoires to cytomegalovirus serostatus. In a later analysis, previously published TCR beta repertoires from more than 500 donors were re-analyzed and high-resolution HLA genotyping was added so that TCR occurrence patterns could be studied. The study was designed to test whether signatures of past pathogen exposure could be identified by cataloging public T cell receptors. Besides the first cohort of about 730 subjects, a separate validation cohort made up of 120 or so different subjects was used. A later genetic analysis took genome-wide SNP genotypes for about three fifths of the roughly 670 donors and used that subset as a discovery cohort. High-throughput TCR immunosequencing, statistical association of individual TCRs with disease status, and machine learning were combined to predict cytomegalovirus infection status. Among the roughly 390 genotyped donors, around 81% belonged to the genetic ancestry cluster associated with self-reported Caucasian donors. HLA typing included class I and class II loci at four-digit resolution. An earlier analysis of around 640 of the donors used high-throughput TCR beta sequencing to judge whether each TCR beta V gene segment behaved as functional or pseudogenic. Because of strong linkage in the cohort, roughly five DR-DQ haplotypes were treated as single units for association and clustering. An early release that covered about 600 HLA-typed donors contained 300 to 350 gigabases of sequencing data and roughly 84 million unique TCR sequences. Study-wide findings and limitations: The cohort was sequenced for TCR beta chains only, and without alpha or paired-chain data the features that could be detected were limited. Several of the top co-occurrence clusters appeared to be linked to parvovirus B19, influenza, CMV and Epstein-Barr virus, according to a later analysis. A group of highly shared sequence variants was considered likely to be a technical artifact of the sequencing pipeline. A later analysis associated 16,951 TCR beta sequences with specific HLA alleles at a false discovery rate of 0.05. Some IMGT-functional V segments, including TRBV6-2 and TRBV6-3, could not be distinguished by the 87-base-pair reads and were therefore excluded. Across donors, most TCR sequences were observed very rarely, whereas some public TCRs were present in many individuals. When HLA alleles, especially DR and DQ, strongly co-occurred, TCR associations were difficult to assign to individual alleles. The study gave a list of 150 to 200 TCR beta chains associated with cytomegalovirus. Correlated functional status among segregating V segments might be attributable to linkage disequilibrium, but an unknown experimental factor could not be ruled out. Most CMV-associated TCR beta chains appeared to be HLA-restricted in a later analysis, and the HLA associations seemed to be driven largely by CMV exposure. In a later analysis, the rate of TCR association differed among HLA loci, with DRB1 alleles having the most associated TCRs and HLA-C alleles having the fewest. In an earlier analysis of under 600 of the donors, most TCR beta V segments were observed in productive rearrangements about 87% or about 30% of the time, broadly matching IMGT annotations. In a later genetic analysis, a missense DCLRE1C variant was associated with V-gene and J-gene trimming of TCR beta chains, and the association was replicated in an independent cohort. A further reported finding was that TCR beta sequences accurately predicted the HLA-A and HLA-B alleles for most subjects in the first cohort. The authors suggested that the approach could potentially be extended to other disease states and immunological phenotypes. Because counts were too low, seventeen rarely observed V segments, including chromosome 9 orphons, were excluded from the earlier analysis of around 590 of the donors. The only immune exposure information available for the cohort was CMV serostatus. In a later genetic analysis, fewer N-insertions in productive TCRs were reported among donors in an Asian-associated ancestry cluster than the roughly 700-donor mean. A few of the identified cytomegalovirus-associated TCR beta chains were confirmed in vitro to be specific for cytomegalovirus antigens. HLA typing was unavailable for some donors at each locus, so association tests used only the typed subset. Roughly uniform sequencing depth across donors was assumed in presence/absence analyses, although this assumption may not hold. In both the original and validation cohorts, the classifier was reported to diagnose cytomegalovirus status with high specificity and sensitivity. A later analysis found that HLA-associated TCR beta chains were more clonally expanded and had lower generation probabilities than equally common non-associated chains.

In total, just over 650 healthy bone marrow donors made up the cohort. At the time of sampling, all cohort members were nominally healthy, though unrecorded immune exposures were likely present. The donor was CMV seronegative and belonged to the group of 352 seronegative cohort members. A peripheral blood sample was provided by each donor, and peripheral blood mononuclear cells were used for TCR beta sequencing. The Qiagen DNeasy Blood Extraction Kit was used to extract genomic DNA from the blood cell samples. Libraries were prepared through the immunoSEQ multiplex PCR assay. For the multiplex PCR, a mixture combining 60 forward primers for TCR Vbeta segments and 13 reverse primers for TCR Jbeta segments was used. The CDR3 region of rearranged TCR beta genes was amplified from genomic DNA by a multiplex PCR assay. On the Illumina HiSeq System, the amplified TCR beta libraries were sequenced as 87-base-pair reads. The authors processed their data as follows. Across the 500 to 700 repertoires, a later analysis counted approximately 75 million unique TCR beta chains, roughly 11 million of which were shared by at least two donors. Raw reads were error-corrected and collapsed into unique sequences with a nearest-neighbor algorithm that merged closely related sequences to remove PCR and sequencing errors. CDR3 sequences were aligned to IMGT reference sequences to assign V, D and J gene segments. For a sequence to be retained, a match of at least six nucleotides was required to both a V gene segment and a J gene segment. A rearrangement counted as productive if the CDR3 had no stop codons and remained in frame with V and J, and every other rearrangement counted as non-productive. CDR3 was defined by IMGT convention, running from the second conserved V-encoded cysteine to the conserved J-encoded phenylalanine. The earlier analysis of about 590 of the donors excluded sequences that lacked an unambiguous match to a single V gene segment. An earlier analysis of about 600 of the donors called V segments functional above 56.7% productive rearrangements and segregating when the between-donor standard deviation exceeded 5%. To diagnose cytomegalovirus status from the catalog of TCR beta chain sequences, a statistical classification framework was built. In a later analysis, V and J genes were assigned by comparing TCR nucleotide sequences against IMGT/GENE-DB human TR gene sequences. The TCRdist pipeline was used in a later analysis to assign CDR3 sequences and most-parsimonious VDJ recombination scenarios. In a later analysis, every TCR beta chain was defined by the combination of its CDR3 amino acid sequence and its V-gene family, and reads without a unique V-gene family were dropped. As a way to deal with suspected cross-contamination and a sequencing artifact, a later analysis dropped 450 to 600 nucleotide sequences that were highly shared and had low generation probability. For each public chain, a later analysis derived a clonal expansion index from normalized ranks of inferred template counts within each repertoire. Generation probabilities in a later analysis came from a VDJ recombination model fitted to out-of-frame rearrangements, and those results were checked against IGoR. Hypergeometric tests were used in a later analysis to score TCR-TCR, TCR-HLA and TCR-CMV co-occurrence, with a repertoire-size bias correction applied to the TCR pairs. A later analysis estimated false discovery rates by permuting HLA or CMV assignments 20 times. In a later analysis, co-occurring TCRs were grouped with DBSCAN, and TCRdist sequence similarity was added when clustering was performed within HLA-allele-positive subsets. Repertoires with fewer than 30,000 or more than 120,000 public chains, plus five repertoires with anomalous nucleotide sharing, were excluded from co-occurrence clustering. TCRdb carries this immuneACCESS record with in-frame sequences only. Its versions omit some clonotypes, under half of them owing to an unresolved V gene in the studies checked, with the rest unexplained. The D gene and trimming were derived from the DNA, and the V and J assignments and clone size from that table. Per the sample table, the count is around 50,000 clones. The ten largest clones take up approximately 6.8% of the sample.

To note about this clone: Its binding antigen is unknown.

The CDR3, cysteine through phenylalanine, is 16 amino acids long. The read is trimmed to its CDR3 DNA, 48 bases read in frame from base 1. The germline V gene specifies SGHRS as CDR1 and YFSETQ as CDR2. V loses 0 bases, J loses 1 base, and the germline ends lie 8 bases apart. The chain joins TRBV5-1 to TRBJ2-6; possibly the D gene is TRBD1, per 5 matching bases. The source is a woman aged 40 to 50 in good health and CMV-seronegative. The sequencing sample was made of PBMCs. The nucleotide sequence is given as TGCGCCAGCAGCTTGGACTCAGGGTCTGGGGCCAACGTCCTGACTTTC. Its protein reads: CASSLDSGSGANVLTF.